A selection of T cell receptor beta chains follows, all from one sample in a study of molecular identifiers for immune sequencing clone quantification. TCRdb processed the PCR reads anew with MiXCR; each CDR3 protein has one entry. Found here are about 640,000 distinct CDR3 sequences, about 20% of them singletons; the top ten hold roughly 0.83%. Sequences were obtained from naive CD8+ T cells from blood, with Jurkat cell RNA spiked in. These receptors were taken from a human donor in good health. Some libraries in this study had Jurkat cell RNA spiked in. Each CDR3 is given with its conserved first and last residue. A D gene is named only where the DNA matches it firmly. Size is stated for part of the rows, as once, few or many counts, or as a class when the clone is expanded.

size,J,V,D,CDR3,DNA
many,TRBJ1-1,TRBV4-3,.,CASSQDVGEGTEAFF,TGCGCCAGCAGCCAAGATGTAGGGGAGGGCACTGAAGCTTTCTTT
many,TRBJ2-5,TRBV3-1,.,CASSWTLNQETQYF,TGTGCCAGCAGCTGGACTCTGAATCAAGAGACCCAGTACTTC
.,TRBJ1-1,TRBV5-6,TRBD1,CASRPDRGVSLNTEAFF,TGTGCCAGCAGACCAGACAGGGGAGTTTCCCTGAACACTGAAGCTTTCTTT
.,TRBJ1-2,TRBV12-3/TRBV12-4,.,CASSLDWGVDIRPSDSGYGYTF,TGTGCCAGCAGTTTAGATTGGGGGGTTGATATTCGTCCCTCGGACAGTGGCTATGGCTACACCTTC
many,TRBJ1-1,TRBV20-1,TRBD1,CSARETGGVIEAFF,TGCAGTGCTAGAGAAACAGGGGGCGTAATTGAAGCTTTCTTT
.,TRBJ2-5,TRBV27,TRBD2,CASSFIGISGEQETQYF,TGTGCCAGCAGCTTTATTGGGATTAGCGGGGAACAAGAGACCCAGTACTTC
many,TRBJ1-6,TRBV7-9,.,CASSLEAQSGYNSPLHF,TGTGCCAGCAGTCTAGAAGCTCAATCAGGTTATAATTCACCCCTCCACTTT
many,TRBJ1-2,TRBV6-2/TRBV6-3,.,CATINGALSVDYGYTF,TGTGCCACCATCAACGGGGCCCTATCAGTTGACTATGGCTACACCTTC
many,TRBJ1-6,TRBV11-2,.,CASSPGAYNSPLHF,TGTGCCAGCAGCCCGGGAGCCTATAATTCACCCCTCCACTTT
many,TRBJ2-4,TRBV7-9,.,CASSSPGYQNIQYF,TGTGCCAGCAGCTCCCCGGGCTATCAAAACATTCAGTACTTC
few,TRBJ2-1,TRBV24-1,.,CATSDGPGTYHEQFF,TGTGCCACCAGTGATGGCCCCGGGACTTACCATGAGCAGTTCTTC
many,TRBJ1-2,TRBV5-1,.,CASSPDTVTYGYTF,TGCGCCAGCAGCCCCGATACGGTTACCTATGGCTACACCTTC
few,TRBJ1-1,TRBV19,.,CASWGEGNTEAFF,TGTGCCAGTTGGGGAGAAGGAAACACTGAAGCTTTCTTT
many,TRBJ1-5,TRBV19,TRBD1,CASTSDRDSNQPQHF,TGTGCCAGTACCTCGGACAGGGATAGCAATCAGCCCCAGCATTTT
many,TRBJ2-5,TRBV9,TRBD2,CASSAAGVEETQYF,TGTGCCAGCAGCGCCGCGGGAGTTGAAGAGACCCAGTACTTC
.,TRBJ2-1,TRBV11-3,.,CASSPRKGKSYNEQFF,TGTGCCAGCAGCCCCAGGAAGGGGAAATCCTACAATGAGCAGTTCTTC
.,TRBJ1-2,TRBV4-1,TRBD1,CASTPARTGKGPGYTF,TGCGCCAGCACCCCAGCCAGGACAGGCAAGGGTCCGGGCTACACCTTC
.,TRBJ2-3,TRBV13,TRBD2,CASSTAGAGGPKDTQYF,TGTGCCAGCAGCACGGCAGGGGCGGGGGGGCCTAAAGATACGCAGTATTTT
.,TRBJ2-3,TRBV5-3,TRBD2,CASSLGPTWTSGSSTDTQYF,TGTGCCAGCAGCTTAGGCCCTACCTGGACTAGCGGTTCTAGCACAGATACGCAGTATTTT
few,TRBJ2-1,TRBV7-9,TRBD1,CASSVGQGVPYNEQFF,TGTGCCAGCAGCGTGGGACAGGGGGTACCCTACAATGAGCAGTTCTTC
many,TRBJ1-5,TRBV6-1,.,CASSLLDPNQPQHF,TGTGCCAGCAGTCTCTTGGACCCCAATCAGCCCCAGCATTTT
many,TRBJ1-5,TRBV16,TRBD1,CASSQNDRGLKSQPQHF,TGTGCCAGCAGCCAGAATGACAGGGGGCTAAAGAGTCAGCCCCAGCATTTT
many,TRBJ2-1,TRBV7-2,.,CASSLEGGINNEQFF,TGTGCCAGCAGCTTAGAGGGGGGAATCAACAATGAGCAGTTCTTC
many,TRBJ1-1,TRBV3-1,.,CASSHYGAQDTEAFF,TGTGCCAGCAGCCATTACGGGGCGCAGGACACTGAAGCTTTCTTT
.,TRBJ1-6,TRBV5-4,TRBD1,CASSTRDSPSPLHF,TGTGCCAGCAGCACAAGGGACAGCCCTTCACCCCTCCACTTT
.,TRBJ2-3,TRBV6-4,TRBD2,CASSRTFGGEATDTQYF,TGTGCCAGCAGCAGAACCTTTGGGGGGGAGGCCACAGATACGCAGTATTTT
many,TRBJ2-6,TRBV7-6,TRBD2,CASSLDMIAGAGANVLTF,TGTGCCAGCAGCTTAGATATGATAGCGGGGGCTGGGGCCAACGTCCTGACTTTC
many,TRBJ1-1,TRBV7-9,.,CASSPPQQAWGTEAFF,TGTGCCAGCAGCCCACCACAACAGGCCTGGGGGACTGAAGCTTTCTTT
few,TRBJ2-7,TRBV14,.,CASSHLGYEQYF,TGTGCCAGCAGCCACCTAGGATACGAGCAGTACTTC
many,TRBJ1-2,TRBV29-1,TRBD1,CSAAGQLYGYTF,TGCAGCGCCGCGGGACAGCTCTATGGCTACACCTTC
few,TRBJ2-7,TRBV4-3,TRBD1,CASSQDRQGATLIYEQYF,TGCGCCAGCAGCCAAGATCGGCAGGGGGCGACCCTAATCTACGAGCAGTACTTC
many,TRBJ2-7,TRBV7-9,TRBD2,CASSSGDERGYEQYF,TGTGCCAGCAGCTCCGGAGACGAGCGGGGGTACGAGCAGTACTTC
.,TRBJ2-5,TRBV27,TRBD2,CASGPGTSGSLAYQETQYF,TGTGCCAGCGGTCCCGGGACTAGCGGGAGTTTAGCGTACCAAGAGACCCAGTACTTC
many,TRBJ1-2,TRBV6-2/TRBV6-3,.,CASSYGSVGYTF,TGTGCCAGCAGTTACGGCAGCGTCGGCTACACCTTC
many,TRBJ2-1,TRBV19,.,CASSMGASSYNEQFF,TGTGCCAGTAGTATGGGAGCTAGCTCCTACAATGAGCAGTTCTTC
.,TRBJ1-2,TRBV29-1,.,CSVESAVGGLYGYTF,TGCAGCGTTGAATCGGCAGTCGGCGGTCTCTATGGCTACACCTTC
many,TRBJ2-3,TRBV6-5,TRBD2,CASSFSTSGGMTDTQYF,TGTGCCAGCAGTTTCTCGACTAGCGGGGGGATGACAGATACGCAGTATTTT
.,TRBJ1-4,TRBV9,TRBD1,CASSVESFSGGEKLFF,TGTGCCAGCAGCGTAGAGTCTTTCTCAGGGGGAGAAAAACTGTTTTTT
many,TRBJ2-1,TRBV15,.,CATSREAGINEQFF,TGTGCCACCAGCAGAGAGGCAGGAATCAATGAGCAGTTCTTC
few,TRBJ2-7,TRBV7-9,TRBD2,CASSQTSGINFYEQYF,TGTGCCAGCAGCCAGACTAGCGGGATTAACTTCTACGAGCAGTACTTC